The TCR beta chain described here comes from a study of blood T cell repertoires in COVID-19. Across the study: Spain, Italy and the United States supplied samples that represented acute and convalescent COVID-19. T cells, B-cell-depleted T cells, or PBMCs supplied cDNA or gDNA.

The germline V gene has CDR1 MGHRA and CDR2 YSYEKL. The CDR3 extends over 15 amino acids. J gave up 3 bases and V 5 bases, and 9 bases lay outside the gene matches. Per the study methods: Amplifying reference gene primers gave estimates of nucleated cell counts. Profiled with immunoSEQ multiplex PCR; TCRdb holds only in-frame clones, not every one. From that table come the V and J calls and clone size; the DNA was used to work out D and trimming. The repertoire holds 250,000 to 300,000 clones, with roughly 83% as singletons. What was sequenced was peripheral blood. The receptor was derived from a man between 60 and 75 years old who had recovered from COVID-19. This sequence joins TRBV4-1 and TRBJ2-7, with TRBD2 matching over 8 bases. CDR3: CASSSRSGSFYEQYF. DNA of the CDR3: TGCGCCAGCAGCTCAAGAAGCGGGAGTTTCTACGAGCAGTACTTC.